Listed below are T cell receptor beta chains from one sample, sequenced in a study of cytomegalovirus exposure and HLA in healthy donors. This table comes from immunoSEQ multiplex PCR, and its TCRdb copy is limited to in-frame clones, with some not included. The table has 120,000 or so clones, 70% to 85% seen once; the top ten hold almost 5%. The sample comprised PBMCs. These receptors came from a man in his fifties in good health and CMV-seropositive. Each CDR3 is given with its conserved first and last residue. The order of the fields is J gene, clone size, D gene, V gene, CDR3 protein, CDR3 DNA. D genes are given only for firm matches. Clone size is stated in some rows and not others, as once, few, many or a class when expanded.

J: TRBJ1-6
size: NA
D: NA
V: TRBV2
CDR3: CASSAQGSGSPLHF
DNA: TGTGCCAGCAGTGCCCAGGGAAGTGGTTCACCCCTCCACTTT

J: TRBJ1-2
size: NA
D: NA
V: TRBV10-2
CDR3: CASTPGEGYTF
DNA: TGCGCCAGCACCCCAGGTGAAGGCTACACCTTC

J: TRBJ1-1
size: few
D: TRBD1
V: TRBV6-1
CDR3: CASRGYRGNTEAFF
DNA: TGTGCCAGCAGAGGATACAGGGGGAACACTGAAGCTTTCTTT

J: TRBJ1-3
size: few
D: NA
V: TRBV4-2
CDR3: CASSQVQGYSGNTIYF
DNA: TGTGCCAGCAGCCAGGTTCAGGGTTACTCTGGAAACACCATATATTTT

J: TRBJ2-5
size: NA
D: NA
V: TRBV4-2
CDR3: CASSQVGSDETQYF
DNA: TGTGCCAGCAGCCAAGTCGGTAGTGATGAGACCCAGTACTTC

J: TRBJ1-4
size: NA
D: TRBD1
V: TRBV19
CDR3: CASSKGDRTEKLFF
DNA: TGTGCCAGTAGCAAAGGGGACAGGACCGAAAAACTGTTTTTT

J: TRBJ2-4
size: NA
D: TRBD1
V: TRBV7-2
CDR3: CASSAGTGKNIQYF
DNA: TGTGCCAGCAGCGCCGGGACAGGAAAAAACATTCAGTACTTC

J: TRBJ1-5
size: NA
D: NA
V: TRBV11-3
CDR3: CASSSTVRTAIYQPQHF
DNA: TGTGCCAGCAGCTCGACCGTTCGGACAGCCATTTATCAGCCCCAGCATTTT

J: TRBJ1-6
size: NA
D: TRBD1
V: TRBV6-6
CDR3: CASSYGGQTNSPLHF
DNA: TGTGCCAGCAGTTACGGGGGACAGACCAATTCACCCCTCCACTTT

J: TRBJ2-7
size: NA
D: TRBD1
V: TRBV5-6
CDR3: CASSARDRGHEQYF
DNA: TGTGCCAGCAGCGCCCGGGACAGGGGCCACGAGCAGTACTTC

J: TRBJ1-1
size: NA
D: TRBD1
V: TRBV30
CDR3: CAWRGQGVNTEAFF
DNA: TGTGCCTGGCGAGGACAGGGGGTGAACACTGAAGCTTTCTTT

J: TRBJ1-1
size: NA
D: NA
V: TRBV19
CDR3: CASRGTLGRGTEAFF
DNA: TGTGCCAGTAGAGGGACACTAGGGAGGGGCACTGAAGCTTTCTTT

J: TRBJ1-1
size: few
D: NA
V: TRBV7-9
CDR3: CASSLVTSRGTEAFF
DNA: TGTGCCAGCAGCTTAGTAACCTCAAGGGGGACTGAAGCTTTCTTT

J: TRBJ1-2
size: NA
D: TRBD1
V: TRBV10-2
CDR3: CASTRGTEPSSSYGYTF
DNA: TGCGCCAGCACCCGGGGGACAGAACCCAGTAGTAGCTATGGCTACACCTTC

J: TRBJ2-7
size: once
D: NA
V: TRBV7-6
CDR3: CASSSRQSYEQYF
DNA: TGTGCCAGCAGCTCAAGACAGTCCTACGAGCAGTACTTC

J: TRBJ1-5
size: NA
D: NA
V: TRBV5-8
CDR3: CASSLVSLGNQPQHF
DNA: TGTGCCAGCAGCTTGGTGTCTTTAGGCAATCAGCCCCAGCATTTT

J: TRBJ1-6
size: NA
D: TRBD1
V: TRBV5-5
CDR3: CASSLQGDSPLHF
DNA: TGTGCCAGCAGCTTACAGGGGGATTCACCCCTCCACTTT

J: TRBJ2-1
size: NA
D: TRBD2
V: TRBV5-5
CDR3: CASSLAPRTGGGDEQFF
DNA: TGTGCCAGCAGCTTGGCTCCCCGGACGGGAGGGGGGGATGAGCAGTTCTTC

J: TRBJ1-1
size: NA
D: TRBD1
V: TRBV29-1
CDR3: CSGLDRASTEAFF
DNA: TGCAGCGGGTTAGACAGGGCGAGCACTGAAGCTTTCTTT

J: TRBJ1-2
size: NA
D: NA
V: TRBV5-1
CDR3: CASSLLQSYGYTF
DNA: TGCGCCAGCAGCTTGTTACAGTCCTATGGCTACACCTTC

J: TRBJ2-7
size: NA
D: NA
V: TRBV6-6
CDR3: CASSYWTERDYDEQYF
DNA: TGTGCCAGCAGTTACTGGACAGAAAGAGACTACGACGAGCAGTACTTC

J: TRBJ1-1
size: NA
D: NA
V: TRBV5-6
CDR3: CASRGGTANTEAFF
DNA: TGTGCCAGCAGGGGAGGGACTGCGAACACTGAAGCTTTCTTT

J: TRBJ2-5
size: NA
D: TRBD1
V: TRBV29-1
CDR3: CSVGQGQETQYF
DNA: TGCAGCGTCGGACAGGGACAAGAGACCCAGTACTTC

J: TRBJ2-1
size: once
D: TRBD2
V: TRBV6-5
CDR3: CASSTSTSLDEQFF
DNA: TGTGCCAGCAGTACCTCGACTAGCCTAGATGAGCAGTTCTTC

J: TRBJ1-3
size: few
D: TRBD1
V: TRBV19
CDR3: CASSASGTGGNTIYF
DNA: TGTGCCAGTAGTGCCTCCGGGACAGGGGGAAACACCATATATTTT

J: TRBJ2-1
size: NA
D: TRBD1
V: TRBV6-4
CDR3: CASGTGVYNEQFF
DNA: TGTGCCAGCGGGACAGGGGTCTACAATGAGCAGTTCTTC

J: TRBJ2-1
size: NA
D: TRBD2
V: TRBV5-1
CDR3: CASRPTSGGASEQFF
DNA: TGCGCCAGCAGACCGACTAGCGGGGGGGCCAGTGAGCAGTTCTTC

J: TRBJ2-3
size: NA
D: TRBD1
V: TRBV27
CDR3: CASSLNRGRDTQYF
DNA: TGTGCCAGCAGTTTGAACAGGGGGAGAGATACGCAGTATTTT

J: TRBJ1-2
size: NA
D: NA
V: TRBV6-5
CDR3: CASSYNPAGYGYTF
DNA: TGTGCCAGCAGTTACAACCCCGCAGGGTATGGCTACACCTTC

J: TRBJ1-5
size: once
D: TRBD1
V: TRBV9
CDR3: CASSVHPQGYCNQPQHF
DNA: TGTGCCAGCAGCGTACATCCACAGGGGTATTGCAATCAGCCCCAGCATTTT

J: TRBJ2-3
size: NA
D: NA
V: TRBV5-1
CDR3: CASSSTDTQYF
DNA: TGCGCCAGCAGCTCGACAGATACGCAGTATTTT

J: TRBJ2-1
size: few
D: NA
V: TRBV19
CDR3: CASSIPNEQFF
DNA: TGTGCCAGTAGTATCCCGAATGAGCAGTTCTTC

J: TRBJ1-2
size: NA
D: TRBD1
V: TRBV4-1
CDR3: CASSHRLDRADYGYTF
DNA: TGCGCCAGCAGCCACAGACTAGACAGGGCAGACTATGGCTACACCTTC

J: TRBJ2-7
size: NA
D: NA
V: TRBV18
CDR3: CASSLWTETYEQYF
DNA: TGTGCCAGCTCACTTTGGACAGAAACCTACGAGCAGTACTTC

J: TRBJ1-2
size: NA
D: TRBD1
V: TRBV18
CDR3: CASSPGLTGSNYGYTF
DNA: TGTGCCAGCTCACCAGGGTTGACAGGGAGTAACTATGGCTACACCTTC

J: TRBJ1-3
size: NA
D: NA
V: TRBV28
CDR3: CASSPARTASGNTIYF
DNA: TGTGCCAGCAGTCCTGCAAGGACAGCCTCTGGAAACACCATATATTTT

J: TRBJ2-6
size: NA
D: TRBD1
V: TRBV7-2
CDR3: CASSLYDRGSSGANVLTF
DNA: TGTGCCAGCAGCTTATATGACAGGGGAAGCTCTGGGGCCAACGTCCTGACTTTC

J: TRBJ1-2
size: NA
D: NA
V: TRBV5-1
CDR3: CASSLSQGRDGYTF
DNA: TGCGCCAGCAGCTTGTCGCAGGGAAGGGATGGCTACACCTTC

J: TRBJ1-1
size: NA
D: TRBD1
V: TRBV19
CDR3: CASSTPGGGYTEAFF
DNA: TGTGCCAGTAGTACACCGGGAGGGGGCTATACTGAAGCTTTCTTT

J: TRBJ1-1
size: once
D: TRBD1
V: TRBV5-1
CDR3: CASSLVVGFGTDTEAFF
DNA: TGCGCCAGCAGCTTGGTTGTCGGCTTCGGGACAGACACTGAAGCTTTCTTT

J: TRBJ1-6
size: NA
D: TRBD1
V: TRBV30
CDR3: CAWSPPGRTGLRSPLHF
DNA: TGTGCCTGGAGTCCACCCGGACGGACAGGTCTCCGATCACCCCTCCACTTT

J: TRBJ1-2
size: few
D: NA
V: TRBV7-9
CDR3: CASSPLGRGDYGYTF
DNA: TGTGCCAGCAGCCCTTTGGGGAGGGGGGACTATGGCTACACCTTC

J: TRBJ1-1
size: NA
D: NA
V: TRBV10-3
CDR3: CAISGTAPRPEAFF
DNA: TGTGCCATCAGTGGAACGGCGCCCAGGCCTGAAGCTTTCTTT

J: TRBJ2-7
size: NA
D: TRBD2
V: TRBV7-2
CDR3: CASSLEASGGGRHEQYF
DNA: TGTGCCAGCAGCTTAGAGGCTAGCGGCGGGGGTCGCCACGAGCAGTACTTC